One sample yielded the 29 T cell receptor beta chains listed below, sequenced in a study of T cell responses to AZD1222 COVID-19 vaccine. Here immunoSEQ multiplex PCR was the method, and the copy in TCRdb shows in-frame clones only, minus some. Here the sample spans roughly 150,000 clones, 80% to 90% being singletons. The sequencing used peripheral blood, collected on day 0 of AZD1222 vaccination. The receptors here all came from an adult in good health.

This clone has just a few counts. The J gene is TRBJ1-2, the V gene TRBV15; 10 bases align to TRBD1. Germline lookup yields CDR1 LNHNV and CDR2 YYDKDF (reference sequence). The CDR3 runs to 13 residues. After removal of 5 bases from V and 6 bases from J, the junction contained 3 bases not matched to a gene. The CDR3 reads CATSQDRGDGYTF. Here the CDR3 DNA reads TGTGCCACCAGCCAGGACAGGGGGGATGGCTACACCTTC.

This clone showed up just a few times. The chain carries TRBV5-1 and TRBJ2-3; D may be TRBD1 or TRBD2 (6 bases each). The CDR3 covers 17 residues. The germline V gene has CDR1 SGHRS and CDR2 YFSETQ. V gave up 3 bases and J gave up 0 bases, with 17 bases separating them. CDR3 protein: CASSSVEGGISTDTQYF. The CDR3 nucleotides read TGCGCCAGCAGCTCGGTGGAGGGGGGAATTAGCACAGATACGCAGTATTTT.

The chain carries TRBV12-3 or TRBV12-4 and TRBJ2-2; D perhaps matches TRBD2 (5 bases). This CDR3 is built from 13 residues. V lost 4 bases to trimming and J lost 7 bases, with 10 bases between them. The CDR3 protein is CASSSGSSGELFF. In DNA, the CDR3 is TGTGCCAGCAGTTCGGGGTCGAGCGGGGAGCTGTTTTTT.

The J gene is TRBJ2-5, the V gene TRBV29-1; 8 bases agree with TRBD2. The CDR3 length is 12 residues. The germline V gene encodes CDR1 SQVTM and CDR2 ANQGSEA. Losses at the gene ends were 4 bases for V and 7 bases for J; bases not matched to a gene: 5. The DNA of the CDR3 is TGCAGCGTTGCAGCGGGAGCCGGGACCCAGTACTTC. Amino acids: CSVAAGAGTQYF.

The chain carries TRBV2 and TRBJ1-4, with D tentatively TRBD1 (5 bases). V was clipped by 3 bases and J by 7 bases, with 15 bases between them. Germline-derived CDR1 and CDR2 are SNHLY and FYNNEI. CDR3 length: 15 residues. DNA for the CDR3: TGTGCCAGCAGTGACCGGCAGGGAAGTCGTGAAAAACTGTTTTTT. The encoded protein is CASSDRQGSREKLFF.

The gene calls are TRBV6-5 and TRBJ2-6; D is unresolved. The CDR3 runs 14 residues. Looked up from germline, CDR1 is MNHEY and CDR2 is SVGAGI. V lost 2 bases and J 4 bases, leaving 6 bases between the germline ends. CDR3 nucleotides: TGTGCCAGCAGTTACCTCAGGGGGGCCAACGTCCTGACTTTC. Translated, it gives CASSYLRGANVLTF.

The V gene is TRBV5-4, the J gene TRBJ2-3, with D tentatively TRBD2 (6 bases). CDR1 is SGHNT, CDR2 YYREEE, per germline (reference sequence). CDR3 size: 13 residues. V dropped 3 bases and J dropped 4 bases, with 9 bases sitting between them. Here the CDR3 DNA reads TGTGCCAGCAGCTGGGGGGATCCAGATACGCAGTATTTT. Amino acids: CASSWGDPDTQYF. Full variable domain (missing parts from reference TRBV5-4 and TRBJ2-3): ETGVTQSPTHLIKTRGQQVTLRCSSQSGHNTVSWYQQALGQGPQFIFQYYREEENGRGNFPPRFSGLQFPNYSSELNVNALELDDSALYLCASSWGDPDTQYFGPGTRLTVL.

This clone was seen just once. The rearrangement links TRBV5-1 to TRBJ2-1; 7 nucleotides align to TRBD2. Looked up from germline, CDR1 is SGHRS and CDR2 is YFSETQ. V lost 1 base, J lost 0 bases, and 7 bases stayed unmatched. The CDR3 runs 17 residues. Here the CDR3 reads CASSLSASGLSYNEQFF. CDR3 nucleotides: TGCGCCAGCAGCTTGTCGGCTAGCGGTCTCTCCTACAATGAGCAGTTCTTC.

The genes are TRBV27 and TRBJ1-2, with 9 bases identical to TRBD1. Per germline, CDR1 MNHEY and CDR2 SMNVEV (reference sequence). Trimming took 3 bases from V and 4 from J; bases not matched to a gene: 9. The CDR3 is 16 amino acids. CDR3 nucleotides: TGTGCCAGCAGTTTTAATGCACAGGGGGCTCTCTATGGCTACACCTTC. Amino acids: CASSFNAQGALYGYTF.

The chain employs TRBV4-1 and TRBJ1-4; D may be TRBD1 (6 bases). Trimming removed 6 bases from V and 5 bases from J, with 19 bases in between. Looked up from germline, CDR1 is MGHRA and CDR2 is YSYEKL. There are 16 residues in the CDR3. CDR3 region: CASRTPGTRGNEKLFF. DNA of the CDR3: TGCGCCAGCAGGACCCCGGGGACACGTGGGAATGAAAAACTGTTTTTT.

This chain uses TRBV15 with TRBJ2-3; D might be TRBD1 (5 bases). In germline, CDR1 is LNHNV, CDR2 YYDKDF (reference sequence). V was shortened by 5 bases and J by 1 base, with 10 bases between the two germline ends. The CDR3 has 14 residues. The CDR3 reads CATSLTTGTDTQYF. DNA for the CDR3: TGTGCCACCAGCTTAACGACAGGCACAGATACGCAGTATTTT.

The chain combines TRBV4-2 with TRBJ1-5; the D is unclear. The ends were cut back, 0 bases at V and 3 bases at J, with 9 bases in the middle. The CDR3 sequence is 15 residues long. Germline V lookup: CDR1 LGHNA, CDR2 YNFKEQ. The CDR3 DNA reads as TGTGCCAGCAGCCAAGATCAAGGGATCAATCAGCCCCAGCATTTT. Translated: CASSQDQGINQPQHF.

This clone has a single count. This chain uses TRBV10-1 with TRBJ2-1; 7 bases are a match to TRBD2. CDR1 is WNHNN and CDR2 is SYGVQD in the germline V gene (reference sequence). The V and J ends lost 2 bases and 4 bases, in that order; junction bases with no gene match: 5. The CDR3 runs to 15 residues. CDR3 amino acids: CASSEVGGPYNEQFF. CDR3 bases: TGCGCCAGCAGTGAGGTGGGAGGGCCGTACAATGAGCAGTTCTTC.

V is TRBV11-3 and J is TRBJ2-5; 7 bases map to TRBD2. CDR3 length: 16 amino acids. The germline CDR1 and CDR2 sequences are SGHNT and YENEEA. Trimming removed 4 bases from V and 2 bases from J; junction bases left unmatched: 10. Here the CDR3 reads CASSSGGENGQETQYF. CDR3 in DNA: TGTGCCAGCAGCTCGGGAGGAGAAAACGGACAAGAGACCCAGTACTTC.

CDR3 amino acids: CASRYPSEQYF. The DNA of the CDR3 is TGTGCCAGCAGATACCCTTCCGAGCAGTACTTC. The genes are TRBV6-8 and TRBJ2-7; D not certain. The germline CDR1 and CDR2 sequences are MNHGY and SAAAGT. Deletions cut 6 bases from V and 6 bases from J, with 9 bases between. This CDR3 has 11 residues.

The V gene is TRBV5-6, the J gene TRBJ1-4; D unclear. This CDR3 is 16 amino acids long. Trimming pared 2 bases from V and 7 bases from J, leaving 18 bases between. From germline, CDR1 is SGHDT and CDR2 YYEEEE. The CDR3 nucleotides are TGTGCCAGCAGCTTAGCATCCAGCGGGTTTGTTGAAAAACTGTTTTTT. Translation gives CASSLASSGFVEKLFF.

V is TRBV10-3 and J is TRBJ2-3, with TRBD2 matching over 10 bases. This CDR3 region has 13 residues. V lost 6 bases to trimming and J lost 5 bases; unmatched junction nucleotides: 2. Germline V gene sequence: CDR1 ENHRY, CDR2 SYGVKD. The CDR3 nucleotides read TGTGCCATCAGAGGGACTAGCGAAGATACGCAGTATTTT. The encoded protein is CAIRGTSEDTQYF.

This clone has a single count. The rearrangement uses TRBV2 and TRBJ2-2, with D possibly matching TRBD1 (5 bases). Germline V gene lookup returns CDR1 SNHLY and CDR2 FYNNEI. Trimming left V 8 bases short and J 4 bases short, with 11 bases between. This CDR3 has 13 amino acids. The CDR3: CASDPQGTGELFF. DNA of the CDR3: TGTGCCAGCGACCCTCAGGGCACCGGGGAGCTGTTTTTT.

DNA for the CDR3: TGTGCCAGCACCCCCCTAGCGCAATCCTACAATGAGCAGTTCTTC. It encodes CASTPLAQSYNEQFF. This chain uses TRBV11-2 with TRBJ2-1; D perhaps matches TRBD2 (6 bases). CDR1 is SGHAT and CDR2 is FQNNGV in the germline V gene. The V end lost 7 bases, the J end lost 1 base, and 14 bases lay between the germline ends. The CDR3 extends over 15 amino acids.

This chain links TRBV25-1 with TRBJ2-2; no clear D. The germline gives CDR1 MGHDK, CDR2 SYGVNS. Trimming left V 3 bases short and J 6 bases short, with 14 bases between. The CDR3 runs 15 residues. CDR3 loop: CASSERTGAPGELFF. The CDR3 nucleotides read TGTGCCAGCAGTGAGAGGACCGGCGCGCCCGGGGAGCTGTTTTTT.

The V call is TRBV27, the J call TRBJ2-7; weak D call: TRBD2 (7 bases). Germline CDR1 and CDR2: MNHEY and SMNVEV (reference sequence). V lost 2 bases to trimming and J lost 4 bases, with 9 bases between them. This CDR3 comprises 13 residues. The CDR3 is CASSLEGGYEQYF. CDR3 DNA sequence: TGTGCCAGCAGTTTAGAGGGGGGGTACGAGCAGTACTTC.

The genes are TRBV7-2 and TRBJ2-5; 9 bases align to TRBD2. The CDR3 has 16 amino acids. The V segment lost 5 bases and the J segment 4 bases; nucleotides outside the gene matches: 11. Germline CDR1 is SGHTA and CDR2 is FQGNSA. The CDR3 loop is CASSQQRGAGGETQYF. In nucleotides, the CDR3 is TGTGCCAGCAGCCAGCAGCGGGGGGCCGGGGGAGAGACCCAGTACTTC.

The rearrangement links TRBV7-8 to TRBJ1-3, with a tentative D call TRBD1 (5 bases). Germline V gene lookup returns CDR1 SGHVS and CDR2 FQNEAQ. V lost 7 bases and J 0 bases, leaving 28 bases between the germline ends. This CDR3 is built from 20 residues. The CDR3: CASTPRPQLGRRLSGNTIYF. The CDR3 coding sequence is TGTGCCAGCACCCCCCGACCCCAATTGGGGCGACGACTCTCTGGAAACACCATATATTTT.

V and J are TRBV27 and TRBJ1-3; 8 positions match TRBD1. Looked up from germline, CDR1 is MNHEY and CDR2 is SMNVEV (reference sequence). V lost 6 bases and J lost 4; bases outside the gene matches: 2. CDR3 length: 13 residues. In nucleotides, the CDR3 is TGTGCCAGCAGCCGGGACAGGGGAAACACCATATATTTT. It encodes CASSRDRGNTIYF.

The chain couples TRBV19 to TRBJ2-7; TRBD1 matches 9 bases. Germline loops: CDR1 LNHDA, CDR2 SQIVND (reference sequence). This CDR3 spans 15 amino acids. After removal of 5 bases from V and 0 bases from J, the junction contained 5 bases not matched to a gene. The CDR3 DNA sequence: TGTGCCAGTAGTCCAGGGACAGGGAGCTCCTACGAGCAGTACTTC. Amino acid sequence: CASSPGTGSSYEQYF.

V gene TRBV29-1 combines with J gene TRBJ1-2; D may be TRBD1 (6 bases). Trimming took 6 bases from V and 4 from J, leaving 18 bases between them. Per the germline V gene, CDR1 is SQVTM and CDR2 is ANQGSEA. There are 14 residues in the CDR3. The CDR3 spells CSVGGGDAGYGYTF. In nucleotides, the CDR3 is TGCAGCGTCGGGGGCGGAGATGCTGGCTATGGCTACACCTTC.

In nucleotides, the CDR3 is TGCAGCGGGGGGACTAGCGGATACGAGCAGTACTTC. Translating gives CSGGTSGYEQYF. The V and J genes are TRBV29-1 and TRBJ2-7; 11 bases map to TRBD2. The CDR3 totals 12 residues. From germline, CDR1 is SQVTM and CDR2 ANQGSEA. With 7 bases clipped from V and 4 bases from J, the junction kept 3 bases outside the gene matches.

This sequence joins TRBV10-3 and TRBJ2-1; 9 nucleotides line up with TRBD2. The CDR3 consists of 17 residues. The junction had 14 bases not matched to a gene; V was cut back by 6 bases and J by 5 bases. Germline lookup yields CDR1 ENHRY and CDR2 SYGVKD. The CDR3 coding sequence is TGTGCCATCAGCGCCGTAGCTAGCGGGGTAGTCCACAATGAGCAGTTCTTC. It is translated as CAISAVASGVVHNEQFF.

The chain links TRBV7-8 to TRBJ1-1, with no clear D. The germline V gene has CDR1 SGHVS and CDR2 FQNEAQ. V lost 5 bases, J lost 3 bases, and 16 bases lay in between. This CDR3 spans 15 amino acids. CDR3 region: CASSPHGQAHTEAFF. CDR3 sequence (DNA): TGTGCCAGCAGCCCCCATGGCCAGGCGCACACTGAAGCTTTCTTT.